The rows below give T cell receptor beta chains drawn from one sample of a study of blood T cell repertoires in COVID-19. Libraries were prepared by immunoSEQ multiplex PCR; TCRdb keeps only in-frame clonotypes and omits some of them. This sample carries roughly 200,000 clones, 70% to 90% of them seen once, and the ten largest clones take 4.5% to 5.5%. The specimen sequenced was PBMCs or T cells enriched from blood (not recorded which). These receptor sequences come from a woman in her thirties who had been exposed to COVID-19. The CDR3 runs from the conserved cysteine through the conserved F or W. D genes are given only for firm matches. Clone size appears in some rows only: once, few, many, or a class for an expanded clone.

V: TRBV7-9; D: TRBD1; J: TRBJ1-2; size: .; DNA: TGTGCCAGCAGCTCCACGGGGGGACAGGGGGTCTATGGCTACACCTTC; CDR3: CASSSTGGQGVYGYTF
V: TRBV10-1; D: TRBD1; J: TRBJ1-1; size: .; DNA: TGCGCCAGCAGCCCCGGACAGGGCAAGACTGAAGCTTTCTTT; CDR3: CASSPGQGKTEAFF
V: TRBV6-5; D: .; J: TRBJ1-1; size: .; DNA: TGTGCCACCTACCCCCGGATCGAGGACACTGAAGCTTTCTTT; CDR3: CATYPRIEDTEAFF
V: TRBV6-4; D: .; J: TRBJ2-1; size: .; DNA: TGTGCCAGCAGCGAGAGCACAGGAGATCACAATGAGCAGTTCTTC; CDR3: CASSESTGDHNEQFF
V: TRBV5-1; D: .; J: TRBJ1-2; size: .; DNA: TGCGCCAGCAGTCCAGGGGCAGTATGGAATGGCTACACCTTC; CDR3: CASSPGAVWNGYTF
V: TRBV19; D: .; J: TRBJ1-1; size: .; DNA: TGTGCCAGTAGTATGGCAACGATCGGGCGGGCTGAAGCTTTCTTT; CDR3: CASSMATIGRAEAFF
V: TRBV14; D: .; J: TRBJ1-3; size: .; DNA: TGTGCCAGCAGCCAAGGGGCGGGGTTCGGGACCATATATTTT; CDR3: CASSQGAGFGTIYF
V: TRBV11-3; D: .; J: TRBJ2-7; size: .; DNA: TGTGCCAGCAGCTTGCGTTCGGCAGGGGCCTACGAGCAGTACTTC; CDR3: CASSLRSAGAYEQYF
V: TRBV30; D: .; J: TRBJ2-3; size: .; DNA: TGTGCCTGGAGTGCCCGGGACTCATATTTCACAGATACGCAGTATTTT; CDR3: CAWSARDSYFTDTQYF
V: TRBV7-9; D: TRBD1; J: TRBJ1-6; size: .; DNA: TGTGCCAGCAGCTTAGGAGGACAGGGGAGAGATAATTCACCCCTCCACTTT; CDR3: CASSLGGQGRDNSPLHF
V: TRBV9; D: .; J: TRBJ2-5; size: .; DNA: TGTGCCAGCAGCTCCCGAGGGGGGGCTGGAGAGACCCAGTACTTC; CDR3: CASSSRGGAGETQYF
V: TRBV19; D: .; J: TRBJ2-5; size: .; DNA: TGTGCCAGTAGTACGGGATATCAAGAGACCCAGTACTTC; CDR3: CASSTGYQETQYF
V: TRBV9; D: .; J: TRBJ2-7; size: many; DNA: TGTGCCAGCAGCCCGCCAGGACACCACTACGAGCAGTACTTC; CDR3: CASSPPGHHYEQYF
V: TRBV14; D: .; J: TRBJ2-7; size: .; DNA: TGTGCCAGCAGCCCCCGGGACACGATCCGCTACGAGCAGTACTTC; CDR3: CASSPRDTIRYEQYF
V: TRBV7-2; D: .; J: TRBJ2-2; size: .; DNA: TGTGCCAGCAGCTTTCGCAGGCCGAACACCGGGGAGCTGTTTTTT; CDR3: CASSFRRPNTGELFF
V: TRBV5-1; D: .; J: TRBJ2-2; size: .; DNA: TGCGCCAGCAGCTTGGCGGGCGGGTTGAACCCCGGGGAGCTGTTTTTT; CDR3: CASSLAGGLNPGELFF
V: TRBV10-1; D: TRBD1; J: TRBJ2-5; size: .; DNA: TGCGCCAGCAGTACCGGGACAGGGGAGACCCAGTACTTC; CDR3: CASSTGTGETQYF